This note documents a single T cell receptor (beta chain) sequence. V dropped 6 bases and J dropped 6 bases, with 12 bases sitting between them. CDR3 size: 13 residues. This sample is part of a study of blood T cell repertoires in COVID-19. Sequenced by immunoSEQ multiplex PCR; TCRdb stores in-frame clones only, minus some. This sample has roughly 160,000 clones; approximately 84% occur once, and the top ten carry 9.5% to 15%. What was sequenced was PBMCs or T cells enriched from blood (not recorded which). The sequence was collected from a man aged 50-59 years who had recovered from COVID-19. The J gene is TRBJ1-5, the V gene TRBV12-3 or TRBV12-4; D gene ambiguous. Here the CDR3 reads CASRAEGAQPQHF. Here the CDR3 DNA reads TGTGCCAGCAGGGCGGAGGGAGCTCAGCCCCAGCATTTT.